Listed below are T cell receptor beta chains from one sample, sequenced in a study of blood T cell repertoires in COVID-19. The data were produced by immunoSEQ multiplex PCR, yet TCRdb's version contains in-frame clones alone and is incomplete. The data hold a few hundred thousand clones, with about 80% observed a single time. Sample: peripheral blood. These receptors were taken from a woman in her 30s who had recovered from COVID-19. The CDR3 runs from the conserved cysteine through the conserved F or W. The order of the fields is V gene, J gene, clone size, D gene, CDR3 protein, CDR3 DNA. D genes are given only for firm matches. Size is stated for part of the rows, as once, few or many counts, or as a class when the clone is expanded.

>TRBV6-5|TRBJ1-4|.|.
CASSWQGTNEKLFF
TGTGCCAGCAGTTGGCAGGGAACTAATGAAAAACTGTTTTTT
>TRBV29-1|TRBJ2-2|.|.
CSVGLQGGELFF
TGCAGCGTGGGGTTACAGGGCGGGGAGCTGTTTTTT
>TRBV5-4|TRBJ2-1|.|TRBD2
CASNPSGRSYNEQFF
TGTGCCAGCAACCCGAGCGGGAGATCTTACAATGAGCAGTTCTTC
>TRBV4-2|TRBJ1-3|.|.
CASSQDPLHRSGNTIYF
TGTGCCAGCAGCCAAGATCCTTTACACCGCTCTGGAAACACCATATATTTT
>TRBV9|TRBJ2-2|once|.
CASSVALDSRAGELFF
TGTGCCAGCAGCGTAGCTTTGGACTCTCGGGCCGGGGAGCTGTTTTTT
>TRBV6-5|TRBJ1-2|.|TRBD1
CASSYDGTGGVYGYTF
TGTGCCAGCAGTTACGACGGGACAGGGGGCGTCTATGGCTACACCTTC
>TRBV15|TRBJ1-5|.|.
CATSRVLNLRGNQPQHF
TGTGCCACCAGCAGAGTCCTCAACCTTCGGGGCAATCAGCCCCAGCATTTT
>TRBV5-1|TRBJ2-2|.|TRBD1
CASSWGTGNTGELFF
TGCGCCAGCAGCTGGGGGACAGGAAACACCGGGGAGCTGTTTTTT
>TRBV12-5|TRBJ2-2|.|TRBD2
CASGSLAGVVGELFF
TGTGCTAGTGGTTCGCTAGCGGGAGTTGTCGGGGAGCTGTTTTTT
>TRBV10-3|TRBJ2-3|.|.
CAISESVHRELDTQYF
TGTGCCATCAGTGAGTCGGTACACAGGGAATTAGATACGCAGTATTTT
>TRBV3-1/TRBV3-2|TRBJ1-4|once|TRBD1
CASSPGQRIPNEKLFF
TGTGCCAGCAGCCCGGGACAGCGGATCCCTAATGAAAAACTGTTTTTT
>TRBV10-3|TRBJ2-7|.|TRBD1
CAIGTGGFEQYF
TGTGCCATCGGGACAGGGGGCTTCGAGCAGTACTTC
>TRBV28|TRBJ2-7|.|.
CASSIPGTLSYEQYF
TGTGCCAGCAGTATACCTGGGACTCTCTCCTACGAGCAGTACTTC
>TRBV27|TRBJ2-2|.|TRBD1
CAGGTGGVTGELFF
TGTGCCGGGGGGACAGGGGGCGTCACCGGGGAGCTGTTTTTT
>TRBV24-1|TRBJ2-5|.|TRBD2
CATSEGTSGSIQETQYF
TGTGCCACCAGTGAGGGGACTAGCGGGAGCATCCAAGAGACCCAGTACTTC
>TRBV20-1|TRBJ2-7|.|.
CSGATGHEQYF
TGCAGTGGGGCGACAGGCCACGAGCAGTACTTC
>TRBV30|TRBJ2-5|.|.
CAWSVAAVQETQYF
TGTGCCTGGAGTGTAGCGGCAGTCCAAGAGACCCAGTACTTC
>TRBV7-3|TRBJ2-1|.|TRBD2
CASSPGLAGVGVPLDEQFF
TGTGCCAGCAGCCCGGGACTAGCGGGAGTAGGAGTCCCGTTGGATGAGCAGTTCTTC
>TRBV19|TRBJ2-3|.|.
CASSIGGVTSTDTQYF
TGTGCCAGTAGTATTGGTGGAGTTACTAGCACAGATACGCAGTATTTT
>TRBV27|TRBJ1-6|.|TRBD1
CASSTRQGAGSPLHF
TGTGCCAGCAGTACTAGACAGGGGGCGGGATCACCCCTCCACTTT
>TRBV3-1/TRBV3-2|TRBJ2-1|.|.
CASSQGLARHTSAYNEQFF
TGTGCCAGCAGCCAAGGCCTAGCGCGGCATACATCTGCCTACAATGAGCAGTTCTTC